This entry is about one TCR beta chain. The target antigen is unknown. One end of the junction fails to match germline, which may point to a read error. The sorted libraries were made from about a million CD4+ or CD8+ T cells. The data stem from a study of neurological immune-mediated disorders. Study-wide results and limits: The most TCR clonal expansion was seen in HTLV-1-associated myelopathy, whereas the least was seen in multiple sclerosis, below the level in healthy controls.

Using its own MiXCR run on the 5' RACE reads, TCRdb lists one record per CDR3 protein. The sample shows about 41,000 distinct CDR3 sequences, more than 12% of them seen only once. This CDR3 has 14 amino acids. The germline CDR1 and CDR2 sequences are MNHNY and SVGAGI (reference sequence). This clonotype originated in a woman in her sixties with HTLV-1-associated myelopathy (HAM/TSP). Source material: CD4+ T cells from blood. The gene calls are TRBV6-6 and TRBJ1-5, with a weak D call TRBD1 (6 bases). The CDR3 sequence is CASSYGRGQQTQHF. CDR3 DNA sequence: TGTGCAAGCAGTTACGGGCGGGGGCAACAGACCCAGCATTTT.